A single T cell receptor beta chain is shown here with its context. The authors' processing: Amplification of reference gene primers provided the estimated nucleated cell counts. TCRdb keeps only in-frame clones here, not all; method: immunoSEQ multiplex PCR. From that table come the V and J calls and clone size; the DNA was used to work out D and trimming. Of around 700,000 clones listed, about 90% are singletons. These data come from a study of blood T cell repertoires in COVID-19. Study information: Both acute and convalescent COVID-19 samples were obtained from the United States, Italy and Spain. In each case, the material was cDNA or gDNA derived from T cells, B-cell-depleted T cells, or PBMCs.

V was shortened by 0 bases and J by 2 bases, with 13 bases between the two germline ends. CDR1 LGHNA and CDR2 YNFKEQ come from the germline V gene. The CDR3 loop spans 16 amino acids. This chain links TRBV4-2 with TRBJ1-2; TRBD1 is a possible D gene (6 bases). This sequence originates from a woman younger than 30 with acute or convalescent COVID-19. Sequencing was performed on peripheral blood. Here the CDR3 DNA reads TGTGCCAGCAGCCAAGAGTGGGACACTTCGAACTATGGCTACACCTTC. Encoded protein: CASSQEWDTSNYGYTF.